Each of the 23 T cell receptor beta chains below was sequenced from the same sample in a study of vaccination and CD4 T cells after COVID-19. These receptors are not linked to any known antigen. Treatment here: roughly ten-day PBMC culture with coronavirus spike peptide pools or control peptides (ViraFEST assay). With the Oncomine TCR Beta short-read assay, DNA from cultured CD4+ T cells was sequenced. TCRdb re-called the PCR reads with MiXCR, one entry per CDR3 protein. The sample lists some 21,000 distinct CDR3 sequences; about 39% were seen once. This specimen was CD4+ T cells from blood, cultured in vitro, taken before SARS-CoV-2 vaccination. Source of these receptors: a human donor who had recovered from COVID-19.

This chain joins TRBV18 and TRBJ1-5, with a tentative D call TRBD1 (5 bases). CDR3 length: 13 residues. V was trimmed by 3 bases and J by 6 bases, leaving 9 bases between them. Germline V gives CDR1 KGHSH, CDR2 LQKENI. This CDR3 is CASSPQGGQPQHF. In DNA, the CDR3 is TGTGCCAGCTCACCTCAGGGTGGTCAGCCCCAGCATTTT.

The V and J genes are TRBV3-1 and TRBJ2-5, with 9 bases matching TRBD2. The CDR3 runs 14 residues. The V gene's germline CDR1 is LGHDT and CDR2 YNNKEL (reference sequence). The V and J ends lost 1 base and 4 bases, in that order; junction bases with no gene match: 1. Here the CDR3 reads CASSQVRGGETQYF. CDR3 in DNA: TGTGCCAGCAGCCAAGTGCGGGGGGGAGAGACCCAGTACTTC.

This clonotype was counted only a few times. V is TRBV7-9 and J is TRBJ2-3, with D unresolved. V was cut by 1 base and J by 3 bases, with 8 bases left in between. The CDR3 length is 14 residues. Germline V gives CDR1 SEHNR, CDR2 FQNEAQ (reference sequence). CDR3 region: CASSLELRTDTQYF. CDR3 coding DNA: TGTGCCAGCAGCTTAGAACTACGGACAGATACGCAGTATTTT.

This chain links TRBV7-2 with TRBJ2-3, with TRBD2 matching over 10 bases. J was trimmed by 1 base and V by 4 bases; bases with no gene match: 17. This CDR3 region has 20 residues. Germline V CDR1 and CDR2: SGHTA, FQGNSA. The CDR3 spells CASSSTFSSGRPYRTDTQYF. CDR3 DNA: TGTGCCAGCAGCTCAACATTTTCTAGCGGGAGACCTTACCGCACAGATACGCAGTATTTT.

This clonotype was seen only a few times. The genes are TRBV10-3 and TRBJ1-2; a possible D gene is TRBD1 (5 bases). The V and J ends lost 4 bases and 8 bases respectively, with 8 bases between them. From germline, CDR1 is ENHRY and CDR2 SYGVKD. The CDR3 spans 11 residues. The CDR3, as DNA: TGTGCCATCAGTGCTCAGGGAGGCTACACCTTC. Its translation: CAISAQGGYTF.

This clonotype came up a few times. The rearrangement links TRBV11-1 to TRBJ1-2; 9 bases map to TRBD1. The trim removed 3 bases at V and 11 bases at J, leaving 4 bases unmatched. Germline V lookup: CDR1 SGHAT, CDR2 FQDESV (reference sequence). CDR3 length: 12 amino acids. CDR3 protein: CASSFGQGPYTF. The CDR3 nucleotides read TGTGCCAGCAGCTTCGGACAGGGGCCGTACACCTTC.

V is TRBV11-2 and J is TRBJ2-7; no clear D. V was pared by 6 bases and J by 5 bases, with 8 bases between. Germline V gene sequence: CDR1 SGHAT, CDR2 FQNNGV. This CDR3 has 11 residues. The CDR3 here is CASSQLNEQYF. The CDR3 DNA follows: TGTGCCAGCAGTCAACTGAACGAGCAGTACTTC.

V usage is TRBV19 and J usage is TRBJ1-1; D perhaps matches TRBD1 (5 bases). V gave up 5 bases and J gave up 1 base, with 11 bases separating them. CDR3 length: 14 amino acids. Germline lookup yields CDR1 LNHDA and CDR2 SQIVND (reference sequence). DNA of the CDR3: TGTGCCAGTAGTGCAGGGCTTTGGAACACTGAAGCTTTCTTT. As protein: CASSAGLWNTEAFF.

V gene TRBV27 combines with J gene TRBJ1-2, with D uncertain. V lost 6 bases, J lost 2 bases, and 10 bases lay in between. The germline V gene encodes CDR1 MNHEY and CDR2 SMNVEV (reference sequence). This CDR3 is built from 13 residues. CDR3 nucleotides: TGTGCCAGCAGCCCCGGACGGAACTATGGCTACACCTTC. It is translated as CASSPGRNYGYTF.

The CDR3 sequence is CASSYSRRDTEAFF. The CDR3 DNA is TGTGCCAGCAGTTACTCTAGGAGGGACACTGAAGCTTTCTTT. J is TRBJ1-1 and V is TRBV6-2 or TRBV6-3; D remains unclear. Germline assignment: CDR1 MNHEY and CDR2 SVGEGT. The V and J ends lost 0 bases and 3 bases respectively, with 8 bases between them. The CDR3 has 14 residues.

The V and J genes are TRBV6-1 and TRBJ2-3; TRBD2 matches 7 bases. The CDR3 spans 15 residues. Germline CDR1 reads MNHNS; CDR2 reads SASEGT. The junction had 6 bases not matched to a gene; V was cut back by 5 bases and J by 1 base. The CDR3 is CASSTMAGGTDTQYF. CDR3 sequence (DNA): TGTGCCAGCAGTACGATGGCGGGGGGCACAGATACGCAGTATTTT.

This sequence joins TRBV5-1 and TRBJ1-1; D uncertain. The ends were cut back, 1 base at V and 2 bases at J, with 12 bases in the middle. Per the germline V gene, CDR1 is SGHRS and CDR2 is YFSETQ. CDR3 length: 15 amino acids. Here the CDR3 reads CASSLSDKTNTEAFF. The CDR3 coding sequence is TGCGCCAGCAGCTTGTCCGACAAAACAAACACTGAAGCTTTCTTT.

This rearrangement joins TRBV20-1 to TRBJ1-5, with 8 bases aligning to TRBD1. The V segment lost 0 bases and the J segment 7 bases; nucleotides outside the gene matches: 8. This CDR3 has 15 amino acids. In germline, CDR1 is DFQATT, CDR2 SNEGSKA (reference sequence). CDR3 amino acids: CSARDLTGAGQPQHF. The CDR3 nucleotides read TGCAGTGCTAGAGACCTGACAGGGGCAGGCCAGCCCCAGCATTTT.

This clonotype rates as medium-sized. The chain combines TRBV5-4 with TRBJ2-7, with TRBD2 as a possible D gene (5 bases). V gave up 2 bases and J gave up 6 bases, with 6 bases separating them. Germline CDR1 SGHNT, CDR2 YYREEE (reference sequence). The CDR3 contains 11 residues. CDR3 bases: TGTGCCAGCAGCTTAGAGGGCGAGCAGTACTTC. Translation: CASSLEGEQYF.

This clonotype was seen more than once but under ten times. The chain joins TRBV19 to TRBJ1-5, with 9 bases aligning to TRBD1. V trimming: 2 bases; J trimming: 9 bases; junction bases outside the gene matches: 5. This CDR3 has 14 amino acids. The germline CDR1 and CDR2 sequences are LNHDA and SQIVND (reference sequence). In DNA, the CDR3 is TGTGCCAGTAGTATACCGGACAGGGGCTCGCCCCAGCATTTT. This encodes CASSIPDRGSPQHF. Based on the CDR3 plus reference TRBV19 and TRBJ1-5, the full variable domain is DGGITQSPKYLFRKEGQNVTLSCEQNLNHDAMYWYRQDPGQGLRLIYYSQIVNDFQKGDIAEGYSVSREKKESFPLTVTSAQKNPTAFYLCASSIPDRGSPQHFGDGTRLSIL.

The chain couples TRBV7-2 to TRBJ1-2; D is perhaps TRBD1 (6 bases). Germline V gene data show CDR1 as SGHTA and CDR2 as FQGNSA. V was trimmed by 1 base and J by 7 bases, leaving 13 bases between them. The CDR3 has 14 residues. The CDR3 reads CASSLEGGGRGYTF. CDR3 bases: TGTGCCAGCAGCTTAGAAGGGGGAGGCCGTGGCTACACCTTC.

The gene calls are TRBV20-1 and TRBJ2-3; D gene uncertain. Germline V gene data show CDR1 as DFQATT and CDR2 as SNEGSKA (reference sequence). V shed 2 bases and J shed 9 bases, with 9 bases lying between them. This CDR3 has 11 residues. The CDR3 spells CSARFASTQYF. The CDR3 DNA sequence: TGCAGTGCTAGATTTGCCAGCACGCAGTATTTT.

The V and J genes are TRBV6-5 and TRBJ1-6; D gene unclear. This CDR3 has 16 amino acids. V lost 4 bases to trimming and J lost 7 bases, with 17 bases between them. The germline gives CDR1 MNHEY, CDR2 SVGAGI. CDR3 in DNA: TGTGCCAGCAGTTCTCGGAACTCCGGCCAAAATTCACCCCTCCACTTT. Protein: CASSSRNSGQNSPLHF.

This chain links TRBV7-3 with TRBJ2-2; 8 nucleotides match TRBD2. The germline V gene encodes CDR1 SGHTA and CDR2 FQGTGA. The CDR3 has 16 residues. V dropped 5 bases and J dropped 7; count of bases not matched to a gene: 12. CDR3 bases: TGTGCCAGCAGCCCGTCGCAGAGCGGGGGAGGCGGGGAGCTGTTTTTT. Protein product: CASSPSQSGGGGELFF.

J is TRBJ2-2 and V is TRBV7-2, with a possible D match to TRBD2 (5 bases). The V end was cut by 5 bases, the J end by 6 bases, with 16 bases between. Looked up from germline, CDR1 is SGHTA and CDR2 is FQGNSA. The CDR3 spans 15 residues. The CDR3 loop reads CASSGLTRFSGELFF. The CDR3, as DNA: TGTGCCAGCAGCGGACTCACGAGGTTCTCCGGGGAGCTGTTTTTT.

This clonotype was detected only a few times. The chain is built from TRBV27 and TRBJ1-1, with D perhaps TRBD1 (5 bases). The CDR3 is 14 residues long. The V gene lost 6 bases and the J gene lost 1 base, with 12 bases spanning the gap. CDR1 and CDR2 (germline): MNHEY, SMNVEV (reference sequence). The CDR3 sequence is CASSPTVWNTEAFF. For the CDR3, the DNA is TGTGCCAGCAGCCCGACAGTTTGGAACACTGAAGCTTTCTTT.

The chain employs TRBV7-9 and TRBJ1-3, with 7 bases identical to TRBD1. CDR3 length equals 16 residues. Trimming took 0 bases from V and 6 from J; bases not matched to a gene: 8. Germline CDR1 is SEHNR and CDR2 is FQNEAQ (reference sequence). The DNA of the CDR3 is TGTGCCAGCAGCTTAGCGTTGACAGGGTACCCAAACACCATATATTTT. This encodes CASSLALTGYPNTIYF.

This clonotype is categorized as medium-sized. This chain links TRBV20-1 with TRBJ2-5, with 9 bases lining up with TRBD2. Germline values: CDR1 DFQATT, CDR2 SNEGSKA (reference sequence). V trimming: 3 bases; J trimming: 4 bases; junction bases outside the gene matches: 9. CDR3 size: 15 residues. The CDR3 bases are TGCAGTGCTAGTTGGCTAGCGGGGAAAGCAGAGACCCAGTACTTC. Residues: CSASWLAGKAETQYF.